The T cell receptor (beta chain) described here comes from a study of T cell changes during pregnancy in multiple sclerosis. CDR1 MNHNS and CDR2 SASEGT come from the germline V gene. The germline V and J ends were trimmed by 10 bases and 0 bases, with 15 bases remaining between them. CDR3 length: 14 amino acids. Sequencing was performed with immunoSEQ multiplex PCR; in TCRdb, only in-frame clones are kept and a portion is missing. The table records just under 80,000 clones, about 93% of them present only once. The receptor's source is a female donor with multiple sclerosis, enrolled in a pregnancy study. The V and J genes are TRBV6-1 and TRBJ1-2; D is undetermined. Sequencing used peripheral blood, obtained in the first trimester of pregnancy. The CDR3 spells CATTHREANYGYTF. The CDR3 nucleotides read TGTGCCACTACCCACCGAGAAGCTAACTATGGCTACACCTTC.